This T cell receptor (beta chain) derives from a study of vaccination and CD4 T cells after COVID-19. The treatment denotes: roughly nine-day PBMC culture with coronavirus spike peptide pools or control peptides (ViraFEST assay). Gathering of the CD4+ T cells, from the unexposed donor, took place before the COVID-19 pandemic (2011-2018). Oncomine TCR Beta short-read sequencing was applied to DNA from cultured CD4+ T cells. TCRdb independently ran MiXCR on the PCR reads; one entry per CDR3 protein. The profile shows around 8,000 distinct CDR3 sequences, over 35% of them singletons. This CDR3 contains 19 residues. CDR1 is SEHNR and CDR2 is FQNEAQ in the germline V gene (reference sequence). V lost 1 base, J lost 1 base, and 14 bases stayed unmatched. This clonotype has more than one count but fewer than ten. Antigen unknown.

The sequence was obtained from a human donor in good health. Sequenced material: CD4+ T cells from blood, cultured in vitro. The chain carries TRBV7-9 and TRBJ2-7; TRBD2 matches 9 bases. This CDR3 is CASSLDMLGASGISYEQYF. DNA for the CDR3: TGTGCCAGCAGCTTAGATATGTTAGGAGCTAGCGGGATATCCTACGAGCAGTACTTC.